One T cell receptor beta chain is described in this entry. These data originate in a study of blood T cell repertoires in COVID-19. The assay was immunoSEQ multiplex PCR, and TCRdb's table has in-frame clones only and misses some. The sample yields fewer than 250,000 clones, around 87% seen once. V was shortened by 0 bases and J by 8 bases, with 14 bases between the two germline ends. CDR1 and CDR2 from the germline V gene are LNHDA and SQIVND (reference sequence). There are 15 residues in the CDR3. The material sequenced was PBMCs or T cells enriched from blood (not recorded which). This TCR was sampled from a man aged 30-40 years in a cohort exposed to, infected with or recovered from COVID-19 (not recorded which). V and J are TRBV19 and TRBJ2-1, with D possibly being TRBD2 (5 bases). CDR3: CASSIDRAVTDEQFF. The DNA of the CDR3 is TGTGCCAGTAGTATAGACCGAGCGGTAACGGATGAGCAGTTCTTC.